Each of the 4 T cell receptor beta chains below was sequenced from the same sample in a study of breast tumors, draining lymph nodes, adjacent tissues. TCRdb passed the multiplex PCR reads through MiXCR, listing each CDR3 protein once. Of 70,000 or so distinct CDR3 sequences in the sample, over 40% were seen once. The sample comprised breast tumor tissue. These receptors were collected from a female donor with breast cancer. Some clones in this sample may be carry-over from other donors' samples.

The V and J genes are TRBV20-1 and TRBJ1-6, with TRBD1 matching 9 bases. Per germline, CDR1 DFQATT and CDR2 SNEGSKA (reference sequence). There are 13 residues in the CDR3. The junction had 4 bases not matched to a gene; V was cut back by 5 bases and J by 8 bases. CDR3 nucleotide sequence: TGCAGTGCTGGTAGGACAGGGGATTCACCCCTCCACTTT. Translated, it gives CSAGRTGDSPLHF.

The V call is TRBV5-6, the J call TRBJ2-2; 13 bases map to TRBD2. The CDR3 contains 16 residues. V lost 5 bases, J lost 7 bases, and 8 bases stayed unmatched. Germline lookup yields CDR1 SGHDT and CDR2 YYEEEE. The CDR3 spells CASRWGLAGFVGELFF. DNA of the CDR3: TGTGCCAGCAGGTGGGGACTAGCGGGATTTGTCGGGGAGCTGTTTTTT.

This clonotype was detected many times. The chain joins TRBV6-1 to TRBJ1-5; 7 nucleotides align to TRBD1. The CDR3 runs to 15 residues. Trimming removed 2 bases from V and 3 bases from J; junction bases left unmatched: 4. Germline CDR1 is MNHNS and CDR2 is SASEGT. The CDR3 is CASSELTGLNQPQHF. The CDR3 coding sequence is TGTGCCAGCAGTGAATTGACAGGGCTCAATCAGCCCCAGCATTTT.

This rearrangement joins TRBV7-8 to TRBJ2-1; D is perhaps TRBD1 (6 bases). This CDR3 comprises 20 residues. V was cut by 4 bases and J by 0 bases, with 25 bases left in between. Germline V gene data show CDR1 as SGHVS and CDR2 as FQNEAQ. The CDR3 region has the DNA TGTGCCAGCAGCTCCGCACAGGGCCCTTCCTCGTTCAGCTCCTACAATGAGCAGTTCTTC. Translation gives CASSSAQGPSSFSSYNEQFF.